The 5 T cell receptor beta chains below come from one sample, sequenced in a study of blood T cells in healthy people across ages. The authors ran a second PCR of about 7 to 11 cycles using a sample-barcoded 5' primer and a J-beta primer mix. TCRdb processed the 5' RACE reads anew with MiXCR; each CDR3 protein has one entry. The table has about 1.4 million distinct CDR3 sequences, 55% to 75% seen once. Sequences were obtained from blood. The receptors stem from a young man in good health.

The rearrangement joins TRBV11-2 to TRBJ2-7, with D uncertain. This CDR3 region has 15 residues. Trimming stripped 2 bases from V and 6 bases from J, with 17 bases between. Germline V gene sequence: CDR1 SGHAT, CDR2 FQNNGV. CDR3 in amino acids: CASSLPQTISGEQYF. The CDR3, as DNA: TGTGCCAGCAGCTTACCCCAGACGATATCGGGCGAGCAGTACTTC. Using reference TRBV11-2 and TRBJ2-7 for the parts outside the CDR3, the full variable domain is EAGVAQSPRYKIIEKRQSVAFWCNPISGHATLYWYQQILGQGPKLLIQFQNNGVVDDSQLPKDRFSAERLKGVDSTLKIQPAKLEDSAVYLCASSLPQTISGEQYFGPGTRLTVT.

This clonotype was seen once. The chain is built from TRBV29-1 and TRBJ1-5, with 8 nucleotides matching TRBD1. CDR3 size: 13 residues. Germline V CDR1 and CDR2: SQVTM, ANQGSEA. The V gene end was trimmed by 6 bases and the J gene end by 5 bases; junction bases not matched to a gene: 6. The CDR3 loop reads CSVSDRADQPQHF. The CDR3 DNA is TGCAGCGTCTCGGACAGGGCCGATCAGCCCCAGCATTTT.

V and J are TRBV20-1 and TRBJ2-7, with D hard to call. This CDR3 is 14 amino acids long. The germline V and J ends were trimmed by 0 bases and 2 bases, with 11 bases remaining between them. From germline, CDR1 is DFQATT and CDR2 SNEGSKA (reference sequence). The CDR3 reads CSARDSAGTYEQYF. The DNA of the CDR3 is TGCAGTGCTAGAGATTCGGCCGGAACCTACGAGCAGTACTTC.

This clonotype was seen only a few times. The chain is built from TRBV29-1 and TRBJ2-4; D not resolved. CDR1 is SQVTM and CDR2 is ANQGSEA in the germline V gene. V dropped 2 bases and J dropped 4 bases, with 6 bases sitting between them. The CDR3 spans 12 residues. CDR3 protein: CSVESQKNIQYF. CDR3 bases: TGCAGCGTTGAATCCCAGAAAAACATTCAGTACTTC.

The CDR3 nucleotides are TGTGCCAGCAGTACGACAGGGCCTGGAAACACCATATATTTT. Translated, it gives CASSTTGPGNTIYF. This chain connects TRBV12-3 or TRBV12-4 to TRBJ1-3; 7 bases agree with TRBD1. Trimming took 5 bases from V and 2 from J; bases not matched to a gene: 3. CDR3 length: 14 amino acids.